The entry below gives a single T cell receptor beta chain sequence along with its context. Its antigen is unidentified. These data are taken from a study of metastatic and nonmetastatic thyroid tumors. Study background: Patients with malignant and benign thyroid disease provided blood and tumor or nodule tissue, whose repertoires were compared. Broader study findings: Within blood and tumor, benign nodules reportedly had significantly lower TCR beta diversity than malignant thyroid tumors did.

In the original analysis: Across clinicopathological groups, CDR3 differences served as the basis for building a distant-metastasis classifier for papillary thyroid cancer. TCRdb reprocessed the PCR reads using MiXCR. The V and J calls come from TCRdb's annotation, not from the publication. The data contain 6,000 or so clones, 25% to 30% of them seen just once; the ten biggest clones take up around 48%. The V and J ends lost 4 bases and 5 bases, in that order; junction bases with no gene match: 6. The CDR3 has 14 residues. Germline CDR1 is ENHRY and CDR2 is SYGVKD. The entire patient cohort was treatment-naive prior to thyroid surgery.

The rearrangement joins TRBV10-3 to TRBJ1-1; TRBD1 matches at 8 bases. The clonotype comes from a female donor with papillary thyroid cancer or a benign thyroid nodule (not recorded which). Some clones in this sample may be carry-over from other donors' samples. The sample consisted of adjacent normal tissue. CDR3 protein: CAISAQGARTEAFF. For the CDR3, the DNA is TGTGCCATCAGTGCCCAGGGGGCGCGAACTGAAGCTTTCTTT.